The 6 T cell receptor beta chains given below trace back to one sample, sequenced in a study of blood T cell repertoires in COVID-19. Assay: immunoSEQ multiplex PCR; the TCRdb copy retains only in-frame clones and omits some. The sample has over 120,000 clones; around 83% are singletons. Sequencing used peripheral blood. These receptor sequences come from a woman older than 75 with acute or convalescent COVID-19.

J is TRBJ2-1 and V is TRBV28, with a tentative D call TRBD2 (6 bases). The V gene's germline CDR1 is MDHEN and CDR2 SYDVKM. The CDR3 runs to 14 residues. The ends were cut back, 5 bases at V and 3 bases at J, with 11 bases in the middle. CDR3 amino acids: CASSPPGDYNEQFF. DNA for the CDR3: TGTGCCAGCAGTCCCCCGGGAGACTACAATGAGCAGTTCTTC.

This clone has just one count. V is TRBV9 and J is TRBJ1-2; D not resolved. The length of the CDR3 is 13 residues. V lost 3 bases and J 6 bases, leaving 12 bases between the germline ends. The germline V gene encodes CDR1 SGDLS and CDR2 YYNGEE. Here the CDR3 DNA reads TGTGCCAGCAGCGGACTTGTCGGGAATGGCTACACCTTC. Residues: CASSGLVGNGYTF. Together with reference TRBV9 and TRBJ1-2, the CDR3 gives the full variable domain: DSGVTQTPKHLITATGQRVTLRCSPRSGDLSVYWYQQSLDQGLQFLIQYYNGEERAKGNILERFSAQQFPDLHSELNLSSLELGDSALYFCASSGLVGNGYTFGSGTRLTVV.

The sample holds one count of this clone. The rearrangement uses TRBV14 and TRBJ2-7; 10 bases map to TRBD1. The germline CDR1 and CDR2 sequences are SGHDN and FVKESK. V shed 1 base, J shed 5 bases, and the junction held 5 bases outside the gene matches. This CDR3 has 15 amino acids. DNA of the CDR3: TGTGCCAGCAGCCAAGCGTCTGACAGGGGGCACGAGCAGTACTTC. This sequence encodes CASSQASDRGHEQYF.

In its sample, this clone was seen once. CDR3 in amino acids: CASSLGTGDQRYNEQFF. CDR3 DNA sequence: TGTGCCAGCAGCTTGGGGACAGGAGACCAAAGGTACAATGAGCAGTTCTTC. The J gene is TRBJ2-1, the V gene TRBV7-3; 8 positions match TRBD1. This CDR3 has 17 residues. The V and J ends lost 3 bases and 4 bases, in that order; junction bases with no gene match: 11. CDR1 and CDR2 (germline): SGHTA, FQGTGA.

The chain employs TRBV4-1 and TRBJ2-3, with TRBD1 matching over 9 bases. Germline loops: CDR1 MGHRA, CDR2 YSYEKL. The CDR3 contains 18 residues. Trimming removed 0 bases from V and 0 bases from J; junction bases left unmatched: 7. The CDR3: CASSQEVSGQGSTDTQYF. The CDR3 DNA follows: TGCGCCAGCAGCCAAGAAGTATCGGGACAGGGTAGCACAGATACGCAGTATTTT.

The gene calls are TRBV10-3 and TRBJ1-2; D not resolved. There are 14 residues in the CDR3. Per germline, CDR1 ENHRY and CDR2 SYGVKD. The germline V and J ends were trimmed by 4 bases and 1 base, with 10 bases remaining between them. The CDR3 nucleotides are TGTGCCATCAGTGGTCGTGGAGATAACTATGGCTACACCTTC. Encoded protein: CAISGRGDNYGYTF.